What follows is one T cell receptor beta chain and its context. This specimen comes from a study of cytomegalovirus exposure and HLA in healthy donors. Germline V gene lookup returns CDR1 MNHEY and CDR2 SVGAGI. V lost 6 bases and J lost 1, with 10 bases in between. CDR3 length: 14 amino acids. PCR was performed using 60 Vbeta and 13 Jbeta primers. Clones were read by immunoSEQ multiplex PCR, and TCRdb kept only the in-frame ones, dropping some. The sample yields about 190,000 clones, approximately 82% seen once. The origin of this receptor is a woman between 50 and 59 years old in good health and CMV-seropositive. The sequenced material came from PBMCs. This chain joins TRBV6-5 and TRBJ1-3; D remains unclear. CDR3 bases: TGTGCCAGCAGCCCGTCGGTATCTGGAAACACCATATATTTT. Residues: CASSPSVSGNTIYF.